Presented here are 21 T cell receptor beta chains from one specimen sequenced in a study of T cell responses to AZD1222 COVID-19 vaccine. Repertoires were generated with immunoSEQ multiplex PCR, while TCRdb's copy carries only in-frame clones and drops some. The repertoire holds 150,000 or so clones, with approximately 91% as singletons. Specimen: peripheral blood, collected 28 days after the second AZD1222 dose. The receptors originated from an adult who received the AZD1222 COVID-19 vaccine.

This clone was found once. The chain uses TRBV4-1 and TRBJ1-4, with TRBD1 as a possible D gene (5 bases). The germline V gene encodes CDR1 MGHRA and CDR2 YSYEKL. V was trimmed by 1 base and J by 5 bases, leaving 17 bases between them. This CDR3 region has 17 residues. The CDR3 DNA sequence: TGCGCCAGCAGCCAAGTTCAGGCGGCAGGGTTAAATGAAAAACTGTTTTTT. Protein sequence: CASSQVQAAGLNEKLFF.

CDR3 sequence (DNA): TGTGCCAGCAGTCCAGGGACAGGATACAATCAGCCCCAGCATTTT. Residues: CASSPGTGYNQPQHF. The V gene is TRBV6-6, the J gene TRBJ1-5; 8 bases fit TRBD1. The CDR3 runs 15 residues. Germline CDR1 is MNHNY and CDR2 is SVGAGI (reference sequence). V trimming: 5 bases; J trimming: 3 bases; junction bases outside the gene matches: 6.

The V and J genes are TRBV6-5 and TRBJ2-5; TRBD2 matches at 9 bases. Unmatched junction bases numbered 4, after V lost 6 bases and J lost 2 bases. Germline V CDR1 and CDR2: MNHEY, SVGAGI. The CDR3 totals 14 residues. The CDR3 region is CASRRTSGQETQYF. DNA of the CDR3: TGTGCCAGCAGACGAACTAGCGGGCAAGAGACCCAGTACTTC.

V usage is TRBV6-5 and J usage is TRBJ2-7, with TRBD1 as a possible D gene (6 bases). V lost 5 bases and J lost 3, with 14 bases in between. The CDR3 contains 14 residues. Germline CDR1 is MNHEY and CDR2 is SVGAGI. The CDR3 protein is CASSITGINYEQYF. The CDR3 nucleotides read TGTGCCAGCAGTATTACAGGGATCAACTACGAGCAGTACTTC.

The sample holds one count of this clone. The chain is built from TRBV11-2 and TRBJ1-2; weak D call: TRBD1 (5 bases). V lost 2 bases, J lost 0 bases, and 16 bases lay in between. Germline V gene sequence: CDR1 SGHAT, CDR2 FQNNGV. This CDR3 is built from 17 residues. The CDR3 sequence is CASSLWLGRDPNYGYTF. CDR3 nucleotides: TGTGCCAGCAGCTTATGGTTGGGCAGGGACCCTAACTATGGCTACACCTTC.

The genes are TRBV28 and TRBJ2-7; 8 bases fit TRBD1. V was clipped by 6 bases and J by 3 bases; unmatched bases: 7. The germline gives CDR1 MDHEN, CDR2 SYDVKM. This CDR3 spans 14 amino acids. In DNA, the CDR3 is TGTGCCAGCAGGCAGGGACAGGCATTCTACGAGCAGTACTTC. Translated, it gives CASRQGQAFYEQYF. The variable domain in full, with the rest retrieved from reference TRBV28 and TRBJ2-7, is DVKVTQSSRYLVKRTGEKVFLECVQDMDHENMFWYRQDPGLGLRLIYFSYDVKMKEKGDIPEGYSVSREKKERFSLILESASTNQTSMYLCASRQGQAFYEQYFGPGTRLTVT.

The V and J genes are TRBV4-1 and TRBJ1-5, with 7 nucleotides matching TRBD1. The CDR3 is 18 residues long. Trimming took 0 bases from V and 3 from J; bases not matched to a gene: 11. Germline lookup yields CDR1 MGHRA and CDR2 YSYEKL. CDR3 nucleotide sequence: TGCGCCAGCAGCCAAGACCCAGGGGGGACAGACATCAATCAGCCCCAGCATTTT. It translates to CASSQDPGGTDINQPQHF.

The V and J genes are TRBV28 and TRBJ1-2, with D possibly being TRBD1 (5 bases). The CDR3 is made up of 15 amino acids. CDR1 and CDR2 (germline): MDHEN, SYDVKM. V was cut by 6 bases and J by 2 bases, with 16 bases left in between. CDR3 amino acids: CASSSIGGSNYGYTF. Here the CDR3 DNA reads TGTGCCAGCAGCTCAATCGGGGGTTCAAACTATGGCTACACCTTC.

The chain links TRBV6-5 to TRBJ1-2; D call uncertain. The CDR3 runs to 15 residues. The germline gives CDR1 MNHEY, CDR2 SVGAGI. The germline V and J ends were trimmed by 8 bases and 5 bases, with 21 bases remaining between them. DNA for the CDR3: TGTGCCAGCGATATGCTTTACCCTACTTCATATGGCTACACCTTC. Translation: CASDMLYPTSYGYTF.

CDR3 DNA sequence: TGTGCCAGCTCGCCCTCCCCAGGGGGAGTTAAGAACTATGGCTACACCTTC. Amino acid sequence: CASSPSPGGVKNYGYTF. The chain is built from TRBV18 and TRBJ1-2; 7 bases fit TRBD1. After removal of 6 bases from V and 2 bases from J, the junction contained 15 bases not matched to a gene. Germline CDR1 reads KGHSH; CDR2 reads LQKENI. The CDR3 contains 17 residues.

The chain has TRBV18 and TRBJ2-7; D gene uncertain. Trimming stripped 1 base from V and 2 bases from J, with 9 bases between. CDR3 length: 14 amino acids. Germline V gives CDR1 KGHSH, CDR2 LQKENI. The CDR3 region is CASSPQARAYEQYF. DNA for the CDR3: TGTGCCAGCTCACCACAGGCAAGGGCCTACGAGCAGTACTTC.

V usage is TRBV3-1 (or the pseudogene TRBV3-2) and J usage is TRBJ2-1; D remains unclear. The ends were cut back, 1 base at V and 3 bases at J, with 10 bases in the middle. Germline CDR1 and CDR2: LGHDT and YNNKEL (reference sequence). This CDR3 region has 15 residues. The CDR3 DNA sequence: TGTGCCAGCAGCCAAGCCTGGACGTACTACAATGAGCAGTTCTTC. It specifies CASSQAWTYYNEQFF.

The rearrangement links TRBV15 to TRBJ2-5; TRBD2 might be the D (6 bases). V was shortened by 4 bases and J by 5 bases, with 14 bases between the two germline ends. The CDR3 covers 14 residues. Germline V CDR1 and CDR2: LNHNV, YYDKDF (reference sequence). This CDR3 is CATSIGGFAETQYF. CDR3 sequence (DNA): TGTGCCACCAGCATAGGAGGGTTCGCGGAGACCCAGTACTTC.

This chain connects TRBV3-1 (or the pseudogene TRBV3-2) to TRBJ2-7; a possible D gene is TRBD1 (6 bases). Between the trimmed V and J ends, which lost 3 bases and 1 base, there was a span of 10 bases. The CDR3 has 14 amino acids. Germline CDR1 and CDR2: LGHDT and YNNKEL (reference sequence). The CDR3 sequence is CASSQADRSYEQYF. The CDR3 DNA sequence: TGTGCCAGCAGCCAGGCGGACAGATCCTACGAGCAGTACTTC.

This chain links TRBV12-3 or TRBV12-4 with TRBJ2-7; D remains ambiguous. V lost 4 bases, J lost 6 bases, and 13 bases lay in between. CDR3 length equals 13 residues. The CDR3 loop reads CASSSGRLSEQYF. The CDR3 DNA reads TGTGCCAGCAGTTCCGGGCGCCTCAGCGAGCAGTACTTC.

The count of this clone is one. The chain carries TRBV5-1 and TRBJ2-5; 7 bases line up with TRBD1. The CDR3 totals 14 residues. V dropped 4 bases and J dropped 2; count of bases not matched to a gene: 5. Per germline, CDR1 SGHRS and CDR2 YFSETQ. The CDR3 bases are TGCGCCAGCAGCCAGAACAGGGGTCAAGAGACCCAGTACTTC. The encoded protein is CASSQNRGQETQYF.

The V gene is TRBV27, the J gene TRBJ1-5; a weak D match, TRBD1 (5 bases). Looked up from germline, CDR1 is MNHEY and CDR2 is SMNVEV (reference sequence). Trimming removed 2 bases at V and 4 bases at J, with 12 bases between. This CDR3 is built from 15 residues. In nucleotides, the CDR3 is TGTGCCAGCAGTTTAACCCGACAGTCAAATCAGCCCCAGCATTTT. Translating gives CASSLTRQSNQPQHF.

CDR3 sequence reads: CASSPPYTGELFF. The CDR3 region has the DNA TGTGCCAGCTCACCTCCCTACACCGGGGAGCTGTTTTTT. The V gene is TRBV18, the J gene TRBJ2-2; D is unclear. CDR1 is KGHSH and CDR2 is LQKENI in the germline V gene. The CDR3 covers 13 residues. V lost 3 bases, J lost 3 bases, and 5 bases lay in between.

This clone occurred a few times. The chain uses TRBV28 and TRBJ2-7; D is unclear. There are 13 residues in the CDR3. Per germline, CDR1 MDHEN and CDR2 SYDVKM. Trimming left V 3 bases short and J 3 bases short, with 9 bases between. CDR3 sequence (DNA): TGTGCCAGCAGTTTGCCAGGTGTCTACGAGCAGTACTTC. It translates to CASSLPGVYEQYF.

This clone was recorded once. The chain employs TRBV27 and TRBJ2-7; tentatively, D is TRBD1 (7 bases). V shed 0 bases and J shed 2 bases, with 14 bases lying between them. This CDR3 has 16 amino acids. In germline, CDR1 is MNHEY, CDR2 SMNVEV (reference sequence). In DNA form, the CDR3 reads TGTGCCAGCAGTTTATCGGCGGGACAGAGACCCTACGAGCAGTACTTC. It translates to CASSLSAGQRPYEQYF.

The chain employs TRBV18 and TRBJ2-1; 7 positions match TRBD2. The CDR3 length is 14 residues. Losses at the gene ends were 6 bases for V and 5 bases for J; bases not matched to a gene: 7. Germline V gene data show CDR1 as KGHSH and CDR2 as LQKENI. The CDR3 sequence: CASSDKLADNEQFF. CDR3 nucleotides: TGTGCCAGCTCCGACAAGCTAGCGGACAATGAGCAGTTCTTC.